Each of the 16 T cell receptor beta chains below was sequenced from the same sample in a study of radiotherapy plus CTLA-4 blockade in lung cancer. This table comes from immunoSEQ multiplex PCR, and its TCRdb copy is limited to in-frame clones, with some not included. Counted here are approximately 52,000 clones, roughly 77% occurring once; the ten biggest clones make up 8.5%. Specimen: peripheral blood, collected from a patient treated with radiotherapy plus ipilimumab. Source of these receptors: a human donor with non-small cell lung cancer who had a complete response to radiotherapy plus ipilimumab.

The J gene is TRBJ1-3, the V gene TRBV7-9; the D gene is possibly TRBD1 (5 bases). This CDR3 has 16 residues. Deletions cut 4 bases from V and 0 bases from J, with 13 bases between. Germline lookup yields CDR1 SEHNR and CDR2 FQNEAQ (reference sequence). In nucleotides, the CDR3 is TGTGCCAGCAGCTCCAGGGCCTCCCTCTCTGGAAACACCATATATTTT. Translation gives CASSSRASLSGNTIYF.

DNA for the CDR3: TGTGCCAGCAGCCGACGGACTAGCGGGGGCCGGGGCACAGATACGCAGTATTTT. Residues: CASSRRTSGGRGTDTQYF. This chain connects TRBV7-2 to TRBJ2-3; 13 bases map to TRBD2. This CDR3 has 18 amino acids. After removal of 5 bases from V and 1 base from J, the junction contained 9 bases not matched to a gene. Germline V gene sequence: CDR1 SGHTA, CDR2 FQGNSA. The variable domain in full, with the rest retrieved from reference TRBV7-2 and TRBJ2-3, is GAGVSQSPSNKVTEKGKDVELRCDPISGHTALYWYRQSLGQGLEFLIYFQGNSAPDKSGLPSDRFSAERTGGSVSTLTIQRTQQEDSAVYLCASSRRTSGGRGTDTQYFGPGTRLTVL.

The chain carries TRBV5-1 and TRBJ2-4; TRBD1 matches at 7 bases. The CDR3 covers 16 residues. V shed 0 bases and J 0 bases; nucleotides not matched to a gene: 3. Germline V gives CDR1 SGHRS, CDR2 YFSETQ. This chain's CDR3 is CASSLGQGLAKNIQYF. The CDR3 DNA follows: TGCGCCAGCAGCTTGGGACAGGGCTTAGCCAAAAACATTCAGTACTTC.

The chain carries TRBV19 and TRBJ1-2; TRBD1 might be the D (5 bases). The CDR3 is 11 amino acids. Trimming shortened V by 8 bases and J by 7 bases, and 11 bases separated the two germline ends. Germline values: CDR1 LNHDA, CDR2 SQIVND (reference sequence). CDR3 sequence reads: CASVGPGGYTF. The CDR3 DNA is TGTGCCAGTGTGGGGCCGGGTGGCTACACCTTC.

The chain carries TRBV6-5 and TRBJ2-1, with TRBD1 identical over 9 bases. Per germline, CDR1 MNHEY and CDR2 SVGAGI. J gave up 15 bases and V 5 bases, and 5 bases lay outside the gene matches. This CDR3 comprises 11 residues. CDR3 bases: TGTGCCAGCAGTACAGGGACAGGGTGGTTCTTC. This sequence encodes CASSTGTGWFF.

Only a few counts were recorded for this clone. The chain joins TRBV7-9 to TRBJ2-3; 8 positions agree with TRBD1. Germline CDR1 SEHNR, CDR2 FQNEAQ (reference sequence). This CDR3 has 15 residues. The junction had 2 bases not matched to a gene; V was cut back by 2 bases and J by 1 base. CDR3 region: CASSLSDRGTDTQYF. The CDR3 DNA sequence: TGTGCCAGCAGCTTATCGGACAGGGGCACAGATACGCAGTATTTT.

V is TRBV11-2 and J is TRBJ2-7, with D maybe TRBD1 (6 bases). CDR1 SGHAT and CDR2 FQNNGV come from the germline V gene. Deletions cut 3 bases from V and 3 bases from J, with 9 bases between. The CDR3 consists of 13 residues. The CDR3 DNA reads as TGTGCCAGCAGCTTGGGGACACTCTACGAGCAGTACGTC. This translates into CASSLGTLYEQYV.

The rearrangement uses TRBV7-9 and TRBJ2-1; D is unclear. With 4 bases removed from V and 6 bases from J, the gap between germline ends came to 10 bases. This CDR3 is 13 amino acids long. Per germline, CDR1 SEHNR and CDR2 FQNEAQ (reference sequence). Written as DNA, the CDR3 is TGTGCCAGCAGCTCCCAGATGGCCAATGAGCAGTTCTTC. Amino acid sequence: CASSSQMANEQFF.

The V and J genes are TRBV5-6 and TRBJ2-3; TRBD2 aligns across 14 bases. This CDR3 is 15 amino acids long. Germline assignment: CDR1 SGHDT and CDR2 YYEEEE. After removal of 5 bases from V and 6 bases from J, the junction contained 5 bases not matched to a gene. CDR3 nucleotides: TGTGCCAGCAGTTCATGGACTAGCGGGAGGGATACGCAGTATTTT. Protein: CASSSWTSGRDTQYF.

This CDR3 reads CASSIQGYTGELFF. CDR3 nucleotide sequence: TGTGCCAGCAGCATACAGGGTTACACCGGGGAGCTGTTTTTT. The V call is TRBV7-2, the J call TRBJ2-2; perhaps TRBD1 as D (6 bases). The germline V and J ends were trimmed by 5 bases and 3 bases, with 10 bases remaining between them. The CDR3 runs to 14 residues. Germline V gene lookup returns CDR1 SGHTA and CDR2 FQGNSA.

This clone was seen more than once but under ten times. The chain employs TRBV27 and TRBJ2-3, with D perhaps matching TRBD2 (5 bases). Germline CDR1 MNHEY, CDR2 SMNVEV (reference sequence). This CDR3 contains 14 residues. Trimming cost V 3 bases and J 6 bases, with 13 bases left between them. The DNA of the CDR3 is TGTGCCAGCAGTTTCGGACTCAGTTCGGATACGCAGTATTTT. The encoded protein is CASSFGLSSDTQYF.

The rearrangement uses TRBV6-5 and TRBJ1-1; tentative D call: TRBD1 (5 bases). This CDR3 has 14 residues. CDR1 and CDR2 (germline): MNHEY, SVGAGI. Deletions cut 2 bases from V and 9 bases from J, with 16 bases between. The CDR3 DNA reads as TGTGCCAGCAGTTACGACAGACAGAATCCAAAAGCTTTCTTT. Translation: CASSYDRQNPKAFF.

This chain uses TRBV4-1 with TRBJ1-1; TRBD1 agrees at 8 bases. J lost 10 bases, V lost 1 base, and 11 bases had no gene match. The CDR3 spans 15 residues. CDR1 and CDR2 (germline): MGHRA, YSYEKL. CDR3 bases: TGCGCCAGCAGCCAAGCCTCGAGCGGACAGGGTCGAGCTTTCTTT. Translated: CASSQASSGQGRAFF.

This clone has a single count. The chain uses TRBV5-6 and TRBJ2-3, with D possibly matching TRBD2 (5 bases). Trimming left V 4 bases short and J 4 bases short, with 13 bases between. Germline CDR1 and CDR2: SGHDT and YYEEEE. The CDR3 covers 14 residues. The CDR3 sequence: CASSRGSGADTQYF. The DNA for the CDR3 is TGTGCCAGCAGCCGCGGGTCTGGGGCAGATACGCAGTATTTT.

CDR3: CASSFDRGGQPQHF. The CDR3 DNA reads TGTGCCAGCAGTTTCGACAGGGGCGGACAGCCCCAGCATTTT. The chain carries TRBV5-6 and TRBJ1-5; 8 bases match TRBD1. This CDR3 comprises 14 residues. Germline CDR1 SGHDT, CDR2 YYEEEE. The ends lost 5 bases at V and 7 bases at J; junction bases unmatched: 8.

V and J are TRBV19 and TRBJ2-7; TRBD2 matches at 11 bases. Losses at the gene ends were 8 bases for V and 3 bases for J; bases not matched to a gene: 6. This CDR3 has 14 amino acids. Germline lookup yields CDR1 LNHDA and CDR2 SQIVND (reference sequence). The CDR3 coding sequence is TGTGCCAGTTTAGCGGGAGGGCGGGTCTACGAGCAGTACGTC. This gives the protein CASLAGGRVYEQYV.